This record concerns one T cell receptor beta chain sequence. Regarding time point: persistent/refractory GD, antithyroid drugs over 5 years with positive TRAb. The TCR library was made from RNA extracted from PBMCs. This record belongs to a study of regulatory T cells in long-lasting Graves disease. Study-wide background: Persistent cases took antithyroid drugs over 5 years and stayed TSH receptor antibody positive.

Arm-PCR of CDR3 regions with iRepertoire HTBI primers generated TCR beta libraries. TCRdb re-called the multiplex PCR reads with MiXCR, one entry per CDR3 protein. The data hold 400,000 or so distinct CDR3 sequences, with 20% to 25% observed a single time. This CDR3 has 12 residues. CDR1 and CDR2 (germline): KGHSH, LQKENI. Trimming removed 3 bases at V and 7 bases at J, with 10 bases between. The receptor was derived from a female donor with Graves disease. The chain couples TRBV18 to TRBJ2-7; D tentatively fits TRBD1 or TRBD2 (6 bases each). The sequencing here drew on peripheral blood mononuclear cells (PBMCs), taken when the disease was refractory, from a patient treated with antithyroid drugs. The CDR3 protein is CASSPRGEEQYF. CDR3 bases: TGTGCCAGCTCACCGAGGGGGGAAGAGCAGTACTTC.